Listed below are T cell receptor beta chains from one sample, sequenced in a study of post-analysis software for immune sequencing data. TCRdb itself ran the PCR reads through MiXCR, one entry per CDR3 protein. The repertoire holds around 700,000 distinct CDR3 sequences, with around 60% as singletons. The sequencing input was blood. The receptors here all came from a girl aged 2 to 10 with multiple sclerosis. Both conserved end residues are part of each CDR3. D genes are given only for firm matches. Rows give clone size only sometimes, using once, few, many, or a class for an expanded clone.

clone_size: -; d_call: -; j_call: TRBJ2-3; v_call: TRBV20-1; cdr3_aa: CSARGLASTDTQYF; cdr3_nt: TGCAGTGCTAGAGGTCTAGCGAGCACAGATACGCAGTATTTT
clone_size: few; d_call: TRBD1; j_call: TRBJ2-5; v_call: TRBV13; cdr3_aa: CASSRRDRGETQYF; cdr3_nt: TGTGCCAGCAGCCGACGGGACAGGGGAGAGACCCAGTACTTC
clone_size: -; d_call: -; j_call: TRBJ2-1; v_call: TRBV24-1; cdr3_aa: CATSDRGESYNEQFF; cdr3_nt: TGTGCCACCAGTGATCGTGGGGAAAGCTACAATGAGCAGTTCTTC
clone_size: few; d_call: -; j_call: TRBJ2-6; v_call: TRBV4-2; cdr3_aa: CASSKVGLSGANVLTF; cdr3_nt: TGTGCCAGCAGCAAAGTCGGGCTTTCTGGGGCCAACGTCCTGACTTTC
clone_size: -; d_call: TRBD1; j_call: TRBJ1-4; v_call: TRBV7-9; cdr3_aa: CASSSPGQQNEKLFF; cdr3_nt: TGTGCCAGCAGCAGTCCGGGACAGCAGAATGAAAAACTGTTTTTT
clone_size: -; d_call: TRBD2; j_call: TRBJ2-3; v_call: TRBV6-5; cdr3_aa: CASSSPGTITQYF; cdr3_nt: TGTGCCAGCAGTTCCCCCGGGACTATCACGCAGTATTTT
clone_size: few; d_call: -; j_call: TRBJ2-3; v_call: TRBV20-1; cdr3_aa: CSATTTSTDTQYF; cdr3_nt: TGCAGTGCTACTACTACTAGCACAGATACGCAGTATTTT
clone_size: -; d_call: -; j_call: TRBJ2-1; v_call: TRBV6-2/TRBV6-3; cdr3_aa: CASGITDPFYNEQFF; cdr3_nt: TGTGCCAGCGGGATAACCGACCCGTTCTACAATGAGCAGTTCTTC
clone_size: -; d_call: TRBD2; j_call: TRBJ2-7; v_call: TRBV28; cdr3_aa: CASSLTSALSYEQYF; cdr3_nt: TGTGCCAGCAGCTTGACTAGCGCGCTCTCCTACGAGCAGTACTTC
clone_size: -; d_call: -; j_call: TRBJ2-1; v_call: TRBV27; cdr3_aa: CASSLRPGSYNEQFF; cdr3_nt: TGTGCCAGCAGTTTAAGGCCAGGGTCCTACAATGAGCAGTTCTTC
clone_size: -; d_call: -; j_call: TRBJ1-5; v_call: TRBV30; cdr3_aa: CAWSEGLDQPQHF; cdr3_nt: TGTGCCTGGAGTGAGGGGTTAGATCAGCCCCAGCATTTT
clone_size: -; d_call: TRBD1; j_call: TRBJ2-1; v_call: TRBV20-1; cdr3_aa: CSAPGQGAYNEQFF; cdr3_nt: TGCAGTGCTCCCGGACAGGGGGCCTACAATGAGCAGTTCTTC
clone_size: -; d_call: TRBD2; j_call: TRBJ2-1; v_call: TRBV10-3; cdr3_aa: CAISGRTSGRRVNEQFF; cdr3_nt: TGTGCCATCAGTGGGCGGACTAGCGGGAGGAGGGTAAATGAGCAGTTCTTC
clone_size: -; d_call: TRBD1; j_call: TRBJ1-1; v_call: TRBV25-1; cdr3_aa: CASRHGQGYDEAFF; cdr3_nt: TGTGCCAGCAGACACGGACAGGGGTACGATGAAGCTTTCTTT
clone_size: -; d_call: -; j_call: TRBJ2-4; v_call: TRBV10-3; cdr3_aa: CAISEYLAKNIQYF; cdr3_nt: TGTGCCATCAGTGAGTACTTAGCCAAAAACATTCAGTACTTC
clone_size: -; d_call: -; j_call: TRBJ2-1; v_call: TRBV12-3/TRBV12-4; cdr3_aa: CASNDGAYNEQFF; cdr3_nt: TGTGCCAGCAATGACGGAGCCTACAATGAGCAGTTCTTC
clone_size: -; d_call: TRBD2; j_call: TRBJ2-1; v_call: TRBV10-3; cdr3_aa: CAISGGPTSGRATTSYNEQFF; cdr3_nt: TGTGCCATCAGTGGGGGACCGACTAGCGGGAGGGCCACGACCTCCTACAATGAGCAGTTCTTC
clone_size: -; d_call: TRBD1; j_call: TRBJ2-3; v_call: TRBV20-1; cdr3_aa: CSAAGQGADTQYF; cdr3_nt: TGCAGTGCGGCGGGACAGGGGGCAGATACGCAGTATTTT
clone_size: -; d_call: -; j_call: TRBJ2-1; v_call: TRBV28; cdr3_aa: CASSWGYSYNEQFF; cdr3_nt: TGTGCCAGCAGTTGGGGGTACTCCTACAATGAGCAGTTCTTC
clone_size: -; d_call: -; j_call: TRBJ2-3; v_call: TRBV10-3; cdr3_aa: CAISEGQGRPDTQYF; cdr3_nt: TGTGCCATCAGTGAAGGGCAGGGTCGCCCAGATACGCAGTATTTT
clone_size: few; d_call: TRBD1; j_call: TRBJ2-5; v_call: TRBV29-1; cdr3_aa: CSYQGVVETQYF; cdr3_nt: TGCAGCTACCAGGGGGTCGTGGAGACCCAGTACTTC
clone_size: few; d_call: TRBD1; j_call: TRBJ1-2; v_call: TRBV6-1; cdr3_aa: CASSESLGQYLRGYTF; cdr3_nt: TGTGCCAGCAGTGAGTCACTGGGACAGTATCTTCGGGGCTACACCTTC
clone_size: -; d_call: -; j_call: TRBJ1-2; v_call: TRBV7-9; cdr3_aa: CASSSLLGGYTF; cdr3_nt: TGTGCCAGCAGCTCGCTATTGGGTGGCTACACCTTC
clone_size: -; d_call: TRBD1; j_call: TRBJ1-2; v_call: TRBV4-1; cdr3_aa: CASSQDNAGGSFFGYTF; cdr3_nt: TGCGCCAGCAGCCAAGATAACGCAGGGGGCTCTTTTTTCGGCTACACCTTC
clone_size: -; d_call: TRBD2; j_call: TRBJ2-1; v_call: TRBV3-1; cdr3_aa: CASSHHLAGVGLDEQFF; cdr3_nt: TGTGCCAGCAGCCATCACCTAGCGGGAGTAGGTCTCGATGAGCAGTTCTTC
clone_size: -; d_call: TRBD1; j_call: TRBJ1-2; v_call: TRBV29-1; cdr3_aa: CSALTGDDGYTF; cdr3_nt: TGCAGCGCGTTGACAGGGGATGATGGCTACACCTTC
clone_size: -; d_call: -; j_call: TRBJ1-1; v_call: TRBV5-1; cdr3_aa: CASRPVGGPYTEAFF; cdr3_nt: TGCGCCAGCAGGCCGGTCGGGGGACCCTACACTGAAGCTTTCTTT
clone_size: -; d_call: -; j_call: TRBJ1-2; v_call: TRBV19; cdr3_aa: CASSIRREANYGYTF; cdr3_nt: TGTGCCAGTAGTATTCGGAGGGAGGCTAACTATGGCTACACCTTC
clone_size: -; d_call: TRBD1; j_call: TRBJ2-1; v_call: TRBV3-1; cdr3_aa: CASSQVGGDEQFF; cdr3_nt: TGTGCCAGCAGCCAAGTAGGGGGCGATGAGCAGTTCTTC
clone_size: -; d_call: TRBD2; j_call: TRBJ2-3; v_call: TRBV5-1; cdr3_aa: CASSPRGVLSTDTQYF; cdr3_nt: TGCGCCAGCAGCCCCCGGGGGGTCCTTAGCACAGATACGCAGTATTTT
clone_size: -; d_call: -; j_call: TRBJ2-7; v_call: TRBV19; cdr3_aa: CASADGSYEQYF; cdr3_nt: TGTGCCAGTGCGGACGGTTCCTACGAGCAGTACTTC
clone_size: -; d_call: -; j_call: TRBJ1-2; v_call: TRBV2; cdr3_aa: CASSWGDRINYGYTF; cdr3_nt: TGTGCCAGCTCCTGGGGAGACAGGATCAACTATGGCTACACCTTC
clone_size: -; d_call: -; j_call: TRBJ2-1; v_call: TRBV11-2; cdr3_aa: CASRAIDRRAYNEQFF; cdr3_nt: TGTGCCAGCAGGGCAATAGACAGACGGGCCTACAATGAGCAGTTCTTC
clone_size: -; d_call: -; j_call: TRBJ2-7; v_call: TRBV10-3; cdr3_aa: CAVSLTGNAGEQYF; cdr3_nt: TGTGCCGTCAGCCTCACAGGGAACGCCGGAGAGCAGTACTTC
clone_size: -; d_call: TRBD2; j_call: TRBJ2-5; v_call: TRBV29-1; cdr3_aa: CSVETSGPGTQYF; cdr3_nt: TGCAGCGTTGAAACTAGCGGCCCGGGGACCCAGTACTTC
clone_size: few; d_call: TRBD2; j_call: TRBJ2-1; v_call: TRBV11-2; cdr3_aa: CASSLGRGGRNEQFF; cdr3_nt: TGTGCCAGCAGCTTAGGACGGGGGGGCCGGAATGAGCAGTTCTTC
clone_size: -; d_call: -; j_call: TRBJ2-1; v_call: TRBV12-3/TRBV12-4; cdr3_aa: CASSPEQVSSYNEQFF; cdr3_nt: TGTGCCAGCAGTCCCGAGCAGGTCAGCTCCTACAATGAGCAGTTCTTC
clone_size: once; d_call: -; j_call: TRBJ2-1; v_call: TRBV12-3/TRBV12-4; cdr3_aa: CASSFLSISIGEQFF; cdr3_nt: TGTGCCAGCAGTTTCCTATCCATCTCCATCGGAGAGCAGTTCTTC
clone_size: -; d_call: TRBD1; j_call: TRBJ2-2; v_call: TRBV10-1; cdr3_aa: CASSEGQGLLQNTGELFF; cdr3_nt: TGCGCCAGCAGTGAAGGACAGGGGCTCCTTCAGAACACCGGGGAGCTGTTTTTT
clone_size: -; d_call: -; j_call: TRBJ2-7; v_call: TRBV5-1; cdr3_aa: CASSQFQGTYEQYF; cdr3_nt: TGCGCCAGCAGTCAGTTCCAGGGGACCTACGAGCAGTACTTC
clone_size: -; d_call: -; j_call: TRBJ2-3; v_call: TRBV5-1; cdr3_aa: CASSFDIQWYF; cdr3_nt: TGCGCCAGCAGCTTTGACATACAGTGGTATTTT
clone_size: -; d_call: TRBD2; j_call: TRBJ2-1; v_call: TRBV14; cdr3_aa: CASSQGGASGRAPYNEQFF; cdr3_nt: TGTGCCAGCAGCCAAGGGGGGGCTAGCGGGAGGGCCCCCTACAATGAGCAGTTCTTC
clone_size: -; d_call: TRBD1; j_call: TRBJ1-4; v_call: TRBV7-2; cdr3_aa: CASIGTGEEKLFF; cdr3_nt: TGTGCCAGCATAGGGACAGGGGAAGAAAAACTGTTTTTT
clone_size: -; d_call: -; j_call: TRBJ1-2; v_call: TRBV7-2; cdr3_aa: CASSLVGVGGYTF; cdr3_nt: TGTGCCAGCAGCTTAGTGGGTGTCGGAGGCTACACCTTC
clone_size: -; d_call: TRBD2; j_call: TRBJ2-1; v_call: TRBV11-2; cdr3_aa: CASSLGRGGIDEQFF; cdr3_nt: TGTGCCAGCAGCTTAGGGCGGGGGGGTATAGATGAGCAGTTCTTC